These 28 T cell receptor beta chains were all obtained from the same sample, sequenced in a study of T cell changes during pregnancy in multiple sclerosis. Assay: immunoSEQ multiplex PCR; the TCRdb copy retains only in-frame clones and omits some. Among about 80,000 clones listed, more than 85% were seen once. Sequences were derived from peripheral blood, sampled after pregnancy. These receptors all come from a female donor in good health, enrolled as a control in a pregnancy study.

The CDR3: CASSLARNTEAFF. The CDR3 region has the DNA TGTGCCAGCAGCTTAGCCAGGAACACTGAAGCTTTCTTT. V and J are TRBV7-2 and TRBJ1-1; no clear D. The CDR3 loop spans 13 amino acids. The germline V gene has CDR1 SGHTA and CDR2 FQGNSA. V lost 0 bases and J lost 1, with 3 bases in between.

This chain connects TRBV7-2 to TRBJ2-5; 8 bases line up with TRBD1. After removal of 4 bases from V and 5 bases from J, the junction contained 15 bases not matched to a gene. This CDR3 spans 17 amino acids. Per germline, CDR1 SGHTA and CDR2 FQGNSA. CDR3 bases: TGTGCCAGCAGCTCCCGGCTTTCGGCAGGGGGCAAGGAGACCCAGTACTTC. Translating it yields CASSSRLSAGGKETQYF. Full variable domain (remainder filled in from reference TRBV7-2 and TRBJ2-5): GAGVSQSPSNKVTEKGKDVELRCDPISGHTALYWYRQSLGQGLEFLIYFQGNSAPDKSGLPSDRFSAERTGGSVSTLTIQRTQQEDSAVYLCASSSRLSAGGKETQYFGPGTRLLVL.

This rearrangement joins TRBV29-1 to TRBJ2-7; D is possibly TRBD2 (5 bases). Germline assignment: CDR1 SQVTM and CDR2 ANQGSEA. V gave up 7 bases and J gave up 1 base, with 11 bases separating them. The CDR3 is made up of 12 amino acids. For the CDR3, the DNA is TGCAGCGGTGGAGGAGGTTCCTACGAGCAGTACTTC. Its protein is CSGGGGSYEQYF.

In its sample, this clone was seen once. The chain couples TRBV19 to TRBJ1-5, with D tentatively TRBD1 (5 bases). Germline assignment: CDR1 LNHDA and CDR2 SQIVND (reference sequence). V lost 3 bases and J 7 bases, leaving 13 bases between the germline ends. This CDR3 is 14 amino acids long. The CDR3 sequence: CASSISPGQQPQHF. The CDR3 coding sequence is TGTGCCAGTAGTATCTCCCCAGGGCAGCAGCCCCAGCATTTT.

The CDR3 here is CASSSRLTANNEQFF. The CDR3 coding sequence is TGTGCCAGCAGCTCCCGACTAACCGCCAACAATGAGCAGTTCTTC. The V and J genes are TRBV7-3 and TRBJ2-1; perhaps TRBD2 as D (5 bases). The V end was cut by 4 bases, the J end by 5 bases, with 15 bases between. The CDR3 consists of 15 residues. Per germline, CDR1 SGHTA and CDR2 FQGTGA.

J is TRBJ2-7 and V is TRBV5-8, with 8 bases identical to TRBD1. V dropped 0 bases and J dropped 5; count of bases not matched to a gene: 4. The CDR3 is 14 residues long. Germline loops: CDR1 SGHTS, CDR2 YDEGEE. This CDR3 reads CASSLEDRVDEQYF. The CDR3 bases are TGTGCCAGCAGCTTGGAGGACAGGGTGGACGAGCAGTACTTC.

CDR3 in DNA: TGTGCTAGTGGTTTCCCCGGGACAGGGCGAGGGGGCAATCAGCCCCAGCATTTT. It translates to CASGFPGTGRGGNQPQHF. The V call is TRBV12-5, the J call TRBJ1-5, with 9 positions matching TRBD1. Germline V lookup: CDR1 LGHNT, CDR2 FRNRAP. The CDR3 is 18 amino acids. Trimming at V came to 3 bases and at J to 2 bases, leaving 11 bases not matched to a gene.

The gene calls are TRBV21-1 and TRBJ2-5; the DNA was not used to check the table's D call, TRBD1. TRBV21-1 is listed as a pseudogene. The length of the CDR3 is 15 residues. The CDR3 bases are TGTGCCAGCAGCAACTCTTCCCACAGCCAAGAGACCCAGTACTTC. This sequence encodes CASSNSSHSQETQYF.

The chain joins TRBV12-5 to TRBJ2-2; tentatively, D is TRBD1 (5 bases). The CDR3 sequence is 13 residues long. Germline V gives CDR1 LGHNT, CDR2 FRNRAP. V shed 6 bases and J shed 6 bases, with 11 bases lying between them. CDR3 DNA: TGTGCTAGTGGCCGGCAGGGCGCCGGGGAGCTGTTTTTT. As protein: CASGRQGAGELFF. The variable domain in full, completed from reference TRBV12-5 and TRBJ2-2, reads DARVTQTPRHKVTEMGQEVTMRCQPILGHNTVFWYRQTMMQGLELLAYFRNRAPLDDSGMPKDRFSAEMPDATLATLKIQPSEPRDSAVYFCASGRQGAGELFFGEGSRLTVL.

The genes are TRBV7-8 and TRBJ2-3, with D possibly being TRBD2 (6 bases). The length of the CDR3 is 15 residues. Trimming cost V 1 base and J 5 bases, with 13 bases left between them. The germline V gene has CDR1 SGHVS and CDR2 FQNEAQ. The CDR3 DNA sequence: TGTGCCAGCAGCTTAGGACTAACAGCGGGAGATACGCAGTATTTT. Amino acid sequence: CASSLGLTAGDTQYF.

CDR3 nucleotides: TGTGCCAGCAGCTTGGCCGGCAGGGGGGATGGCTACACCTTC. Amino acids: CASSLAGRGDGYTF. The rearrangement uses TRBV5-6 and TRBJ1-2; 7 bases align to TRBD1. The CDR3 loop spans 14 amino acids. Trimming removed 0 bases from V and 6 bases from J; junction bases left unmatched: 5. Germline V lookup: CDR1 SGHDT, CDR2 YYEEEE.

CDR3 in DNA: TGTGCCAGCACTGGGACAGGGTCCGATACGCAGTATTTT. This translates into CASTGTGSDTQYF. V gene TRBV2 combines with J gene TRBJ2-3; 9 nucleotides match TRBD1. V shed 7 bases, J shed 6 bases, and the junction held 5 bases outside the gene matches. CDR3 size: 13 residues. Per germline, CDR1 SNHLY and CDR2 FYNNEI.

The chain combines TRBV5-1 with TRBJ2-2; D may be TRBD1 (5 bases). V was trimmed by 0 bases and J by 6 bases, leaving 12 bases between them. The CDR3 has 15 amino acids. Germline loops: CDR1 SGHRS, CDR2 YFSETQ. The CDR3 spells CASSLGGIGAGELFF. The CDR3 DNA reads TGCGCCAGCAGCTTGGGCGGAATAGGGGCCGGGGAGCTGTTTTTT.

CDR3 DNA sequence: TGTGCCATCAGTGAGTCGATGACAGGGGGCGCGAGGGAGACCCAGTACTTC. Its protein product is CAISESMTGGARETQYF. The V gene is TRBV10-3, the J gene TRBJ2-5, with 10 positions matching TRBD1. V shed 0 bases and J 5 bases; nucleotides not matched to a gene: 9. The CDR3 is 17 amino acids. From germline, CDR1 is ENHRY and CDR2 SYGVKD.

The chain employs TRBV29-1 and TRBJ1-1; no clear D. Looked up from germline, CDR1 is SQVTM and CDR2 is ANQGSEA. This CDR3 has 11 residues. V gave up 3 bases and J gave up 5 bases, with 7 bases separating them. For the CDR3, the DNA is TGCAGCGTTGATCGGAGGACTGAAGCTTTCTTT. The encoded protein is CSVDRRTEAFF.

The rearrangement uses TRBV28 and TRBJ2-2, with 9 bases that match TRBD2. Germline V gives CDR1 MDHEN, CDR2 SYDVKM. J gave up 9 bases and V 5 bases, and 10 bases lay outside the gene matches. CDR3 size: 15 residues. The CDR3 protein is CASSLFRTSVRELFF. The CDR3 DNA sequence: TGTGCCAGCAGTCTATTTAGGACTAGCGTACGGGAGCTGTTTTTT.

The chain recombines TRBV19 with TRBJ2-3; the D is unclear. The germline V gene has CDR1 LNHDA and CDR2 SQIVND (reference sequence). V shed 9 bases and J shed 2 bases, with 15 bases lying between them. The CDR3 covers 14 residues. The CDR3 protein is CASTPRGLTDTQYF. DNA for the CDR3: TGTGCCAGCACCCCCAGAGGCCTCACAGATACGCAGTATTTT.

The V gene is TRBV6-5, the J gene TRBJ2-7; a possible D gene is TRBD1 (6 bases). Trimming stripped 8 bases from V and 0 bases from J, with 14 bases between. This CDR3 spans 14 amino acids. The germline V gene encodes CDR1 MNHEY and CDR2 SVGAGI. DNA for the CDR3: TGTGCCAGCCGCGTCAGGGGTGTCTCCTACGAGCAGTACTTC. Protein: CASRVRGVSYEQYF.

The chain joins TRBV5-4 to TRBJ2-1, with 11 bases aligning to TRBD2. From germline, CDR1 is SGHNT and CDR2 YYREEE (reference sequence). J gave up 8 bases and V 4 bases, and 8 bases lay outside the gene matches. This CDR3 comprises 15 residues. The CDR3 region is CASSPTSGSLDEQFF. The CDR3 DNA follows: TGTGCCAGCAGCCCTACTAGCGGGAGCCTTGATGAGCAGTTCTTC.

The chain recombines TRBV10-3 with TRBJ2-1; TRBD1 is a possible D gene (5 bases). CDR3 length equals 14 residues. Trimming removed 10 bases at V and 1 base at J, with 14 bases between. Germline V gene lookup returns CDR1 ENHRY and CDR2 SYGVKD. The CDR3 sequence is CATSPGRSYNEQFF. The CDR3 coding sequence is TGTGCCACTAGTCCAGGGCGGTCCTACAATGAGCAGTTCTTC.

V is TRBV7-9 and J is TRBJ2-5, with TRBD2 matching 9 bases. The CDR3 has 14 amino acids. Germline loops: CDR1 SEHNR, CDR2 FQNEAQ (reference sequence). V lost 5 bases, J lost 5 bases, and 6 bases stayed unmatched. This CDR3 reads CASSEAGGRETQYF. The DNA of the CDR3 is TGTGCCAGCAGCGAGGCGGGGGGGCGGGAGACCCAGTACTTC. Together with reference TRBV7-9 and TRBJ2-5, the CDR3 gives the full variable domain: DTGVSQNPRHKITKRGQNVTFRCDPISEHNRLYWYRQTLGQGPEFLTYFQNEAQLEKSRLLSDRFSAERPKGSFSTLEIQRTEQGDSAMYLCASSEAGGRETQYFGPGTRLLVL.

The chain has TRBV29-1 and TRBJ2-7, with D possibly matching TRBD1 (6 bases). The germline CDR1 and CDR2 sequences are SQVTM and ANQGSEA. Trimming stripped 1 base from V and 4 bases from J, with 17 bases between. CDR3 size: 15 residues. The CDR3 nucleotides read TGCAGCGTTGAAGTTGGTCCCGAGACAGGTTACGAGCAGTACTTC. Translated, it gives CSVEVGPETGYEQYF.

The chain joins TRBV2 to TRBJ1-5; the D is unclear. Germline V gives CDR1 SNHLY, CDR2 FYNNEI. CDR3 length: 13 amino acids. V was clipped by 7 bases and J by 4 bases, with 11 bases between them. This chain's CDR3 is CASKEVTNQPQHF. Here the CDR3 DNA reads TGTGCCAGCAAGGAAGTGACTAATCAGCCCCAGCATTTT.

This chain joins TRBV18 and TRBJ2-1; 8 bases map to TRBD2. CDR1 is KGHSH and CDR2 is LQKENI in the germline V gene. With V trimmed by 4 bases and J by 4 bases, 9 bases remained unmatched. The CDR3 totals 16 residues. The CDR3 DNA sequence: TGTGCCAGCTCACTCGGGCGCGGGGGGCTTTACAATGAGCAGTTCTTC. Its translation: CASSLGRGGLYNEQFF. Complete variable domain (other parts from reference TRBV18 and TRBJ2-1): NAGVMQNPRHLVRRRGQEARLRCSPMKGHSHVYWYRQLPEEGLKFMVYLQKENIIDESGMPKERFSAEFPKEGPSILRIQQVVRGDSAAYFCASSLGRGGLYNEQFFGPGTRLTVL.

The chain links TRBV6-1 to TRBJ2-2; D may be TRBD2 (6 bases). The CDR3 loop spans 13 amino acids. CDR1 and CDR2 (germline): MNHNS, SASEGT. V lost 5 bases to trimming and J lost 5 bases, with 9 bases between them. CDR3 region: CASSPGLTGELFF. CDR3 in DNA: TGTGCCAGCAGTCCAGGACTAACCGGGGAGCTGTTTTTT.

The V gene is TRBV27, the J gene TRBJ2-7, with TRBD1 identical over 9 bases. CDR3 length: 14 residues. Germline V gives CDR1 MNHEY, CDR2 SMNVEV (reference sequence). Trimming cost V 5 bases and J 3 bases; bases outside gene matches: 5. CDR3 residues: CASSARQGGYEQYF. The DNA of the CDR3 is TGTGCCAGCAGTGCCAGACAGGGGGGCTACGAGCAGTACTTC.

The rearrangement joins TRBV27 to TRBJ2-1; TRBD2 aligns across 9 bases. In germline, CDR1 is MNHEY, CDR2 SMNVEV (reference sequence). CDR3 length: 14 residues. Trimming cost V 7 bases and J 5 bases; bases outside gene matches: 6. The CDR3 reads CASTGTSPNNEQFF. Written as DNA, the CDR3 is TGTGCCAGCACCGGGACTAGCCCGAACAATGAGCAGTTCTTC.

The rearrangement links TRBV9 to TRBJ2-5, with TRBD2 matching 7 bases. CDR3 length: 15 residues. With 2 bases clipped from V and 1 base from J, the junction kept 5 bases outside the gene matches. Germline V gene data show CDR1 as SGDLS and CDR2 as YYNGEE. In DNA form, the CDR3 reads TGTGCCAGCAGCGTGTGGGCGGGAGCCCAAGAGACCCAGTACTTC. Amino acids: CASSVWAGAQETQYF.